These 24 T cell receptor beta chains were all obtained from the same sample, sequenced in a study of blood T cell repertoires in COVID-19 (dated by TCRdb to 2018 to 2020). The library came from the immunoSEQ multiplex PCR assay. The source is immuneACCESS, and TCRdb retained only in-frame sequences with V and J called. Part of the clones is not carried over; for the studies checked, unresolved V genes explain less than half of this, and the remainder is unexplained. Within this sample are around 95,000 clones, with more than 65% of them counted one time only. The top ten constitute 9% to 13% of the sample. Input material: peripheral blood. Receptors originate from a woman between 65 and 79 years old with acute or convalescent COVID-19.

This chain connects TRBV7-6 to TRBJ2-5; possibly TRBD1 for D (5 bases). Trimming shortened V by 1 base and J by 2 bases, and 8 bases separated the two germline ends. Germline CDR1 reads SGHVS; CDR2 reads FNYEAQ. This CDR3 contains 14 residues. CDR3 DNA: TGTGCCAGCAGCTTAGTGTCAGGGCAAGAGACCCAGTACTTC. Translated: CASSLVSGQETQYF.

This chain joins TRBV24-1 and TRBJ2-5, with 7 bases lining up with TRBD1. The CDR3 has 13 amino acids. V lost 9 bases to trimming and J lost 2 bases; unmatched junction nucleotides: 5. Germline assignment: CDR1 KGHDR and CDR2 SFDVKD. CDR3 sequence: CATGDSWQETQYF. The DNA for the CDR3 is TGTGCCACCGGGGACAGTTGGCAAGAGACCCAGTACTTC.

This clone was seen a handful of times. The same CDR3 arises from other DNA sequences in this sample as well. The V call is TRBV29-1, the J call TRBJ2-2; no firm D call. Between the trimmed V and J ends, which lost 4 bases and 3 bases, there was a span of 3 bases. CDR3 size: 11 residues. CDR1 SQVTM and CDR2 ANQGSEA come from the germline V gene. The CDR3: CSVADTGELFF. CDR3 nucleotide sequence: TGCAGCGTTGCCGACACCGGGGAGCTGTTTTTT.

This clone was counted a few times. V is TRBV7-2 and J is TRBJ2-1, with 9 bases aligning to TRBD2. Looked up from germline, CDR1 is SGHTA and CDR2 is FQGNSA. This CDR3 has 15 amino acids. V was pared by 5 bases and J by 9 bases, with 11 bases of the junction left unmatched. The CDR3 DNA is TGTGCCAGCAGCCCAATTATAGCGGGGGCCAGTGAGCAGTTCTTC. It translates to CASSPIIAGASEQFF.

The chain joins TRBV7-9 to TRBJ2-7, with D possibly TRBD1 on 6 matching bases. Germline-derived CDR1 and CDR2 are SEHNR and FQNEAQ (reference sequence). The CDR3 has 14 amino acids. Trimming cost V 3 bases and J 4 bases, with 13 bases left between them. The CDR3 loop reads CASSLVGRGYEQYF. The CDR3, as DNA: TGTGCCAGCAGCTTGGTAGGCAGGGGTTACGAGCAGTACTTC.

The chain couples TRBV7-2 to TRBJ2-1, with D possibly being TRBD1 (7 bases). V was pared by 6 bases and J by 7 bases, with 25 bases between. The CDR3 runs to 17 residues. Germline loops: CDR1 SGHTA, CDR2 FQGNSA. CDR3 sequence (DNA): TGTGCCAGCAGTTCCGGACAGGTCCGAGGGGGGTGGAATGAGCAGTTCTTC. Amino acids: CASSSGQVRGGWNEQFF.

The gene calls are TRBV18 and TRBJ1-3, with no clear D. CDR1 is KGHSH and CDR2 is LQKENI in the germline V gene. CDR3 length: 15 residues. V lost 0 bases and J 0 bases, leaving 6 bases between the germline ends. The CDR3: CASSPPAISGNTIYF. The CDR3 DNA sequence: TGTGCCAGCTCACCACCGGCCATCTCTGGAAACACCATATATTTT.

This chain links TRBV5-1 with TRBJ1-1; TRBD1 aligns across 7 bases. CDR1 SGHRS and CDR2 YFSETQ come from the germline V gene. Germline trimming cut 4 bases from V and 2 bases from J; bases unmatched to any gene: 5. The CDR3 extends over 14 amino acids. CDR3 region: CASSQGDRNTEAFF. The CDR3 region has the DNA TGCGCCAGCAGCCAAGGGGACAGAAACACTGAAGCTTTCTTT.

This clone was detected only once. This chain joins TRBV19 and TRBJ1-6; the match to TRBD1 covers 7 bases. The ends lost 5 bases at V and 7 bases at J; junction bases unmatched: 8. The CDR3 totals 15 residues. The germline V gene has CDR1 LNHDA and CDR2 SQIVND (reference sequence). CDR3 coding DNA: TGTGCCAGTAGTGTGGCCCCGGACAGGAATTCACCCCTCCACTTT. As protein: CASSVAPDRNSPLHF.

The V gene is TRBV19, the J gene TRBJ2-5; 7 bases map to TRBD1. This CDR3 has 14 amino acids. Per germline, CDR1 LNHDA and CDR2 SQIVND (reference sequence). After removal of 4 bases from V and 1 base from J, the junction contained 3 bases not matched to a gene. CDR3 in amino acids: CASSTGTVQETQYF. The CDR3 DNA follows: TGTGCCAGTAGTACCGGGACAGTCCAAGAGACCCAGTACTTC.

The CDR3 loop is CASSVRLRGTDTQYF. The DNA for the CDR3 is TGTGCCAGCAGTGTTCGCCTCCGGGGCACAGATACGCAGTATTTT. V gene TRBV2 combines with J gene TRBJ2-3; no clear D gene. This CDR3 region has 15 residues. Germline CDR1 SNHLY, CDR2 FYNNEI. The V end was cut by 4 bases, the J end by 1 base, with 12 bases between.

V usage is TRBV6-5 and J usage is TRBJ2-3; TRBD1 is a possible D gene (6 bases). This CDR3 region has 15 residues. Germline assignment: CDR1 MNHEY and CDR2 SVGAGI. V was shortened by 6 bases and J by 6 bases, with 19 bases between the two germline ends. The CDR3 coding sequence is TGTGCCAGCAGAGCCACAGGGTCCGGTTCCGATACGCAGTATTTT. It codes for CASRATGSGSDTQYF.

This chain joins TRBV6-5 and TRBJ1-5; tentative D call: TRBD1 (6 bases). Germline-derived CDR1 and CDR2 are MNHEY and SVGAGI. The CDR3 runs to 15 residues. The V gene lost 2 bases and the J gene lost 5 bases, with 13 bases spanning the gap. CDR3 sequence reads: CASSYSTGLHQPQHF. The CDR3 region has the DNA TGTGCCAGCAGTTACAGCACAGGGCTCCATCAGCCCCAGCATTTT.

The chain is built from TRBV19 and TRBJ2-3, with D possibly TRBD1 on 5 matching bases. Germline V gene data show CDR1 as LNHDA and CDR2 as SQIVND (reference sequence). The CDR3 has 14 amino acids. The V end lost 7 bases, the J end lost 1 base, and 12 bases lay between the germline ends. The CDR3 DNA sequence: TGTGCCAGTAATCAGGGCAAGGGCACAGATACGCAGTATTTT. It is translated as CASNQGKGTDTQYF.

This clone appeared once. The V call is TRBV27, the J call TRBJ1-1; possible D gene TRBD1, 6 bases. The germline V gene has CDR1 MNHEY and CDR2 SMNVEV (reference sequence). V lost 3 bases to trimming and J lost 3 bases, with 11 bases between them. This CDR3 has 14 amino acids. The CDR3 nucleotides are TGTGCCAGCAGTTTGTTCGCAGGGGACACTGAAGCTTTCTTT. Residues: CASSLFAGDTEAFF.

This chain uses TRBV6-2 or TRBV6-3 with TRBJ1-5; 8 nucleotides match TRBD1. V lost 5 bases and J lost 0; bases outside the gene matches: 6. This CDR3 has 16 residues. Looked up from germline, CDR1 is MNHEY and CDR2 is SVGEGT. The chain's CDR3 is CASSDQGAGSNQPQHF. CDR3 nucleotide sequence: TGTGCCAGCAGTGATCAGGGGGCGGGTAGCAATCAGCCCCAGCATTTT.

The chain is built from TRBV29-1 and TRBJ1-2, with a possible D match to TRBD1 (5 bases). The V and J ends lost 3 bases and 1 base respectively, with 18 bases between them. Germline V gene data show CDR1 as SQVTM and CDR2 as ANQGSEA. The CDR3 is 16 amino acids. CDR3: CSVEEPRGSDNYGYTF. The CDR3 DNA sequence: TGCAGCGTTGAGGAACCAAGGGGTTCGGATAACTATGGCTACACCTTC.

V usage is TRBV7-2 and J usage is TRBJ2-2; TRBD2 might be the D (6 bases). The CDR3 is made up of 17 amino acids. Looked up from germline, CDR1 is SGHTA and CDR2 is FQGNSA. V was shortened by 4 bases and J by 0 bases, with 15 bases between the two germline ends. The CDR3 is CASSSRTTQANTGELFF. The DNA of the CDR3 is TGTGCCAGCAGCTCCCGGACTACCCAAGCGAACACCGGGGAGCTGTTTTTT.

This chain connects TRBV4-3 to TRBJ1-2, with 12 bases matching TRBD1. CDR1 is LGHNA and CDR2 is YSLEER in the germline V gene. The CDR3 loop spans 16 amino acids. J lost 7 bases, V lost 0 bases, and 6 bases had no gene match. The CDR3 spells CASSQDRGQGAGGYTF. The CDR3 DNA reads as TGCGCCAGCAGCCAAGATAGGGGACAGGGGGCTGGTGGCTACACCTTC.

The chain employs TRBV28 and TRBJ1-4, with D perhaps matching TRBD1 (5 bases). CDR1 MDHEN and CDR2 SYDVKM come from the germline V gene. CDR3 length: 14 residues. The ends were cut back, 1 base at V and 4 bases at J, with 7 bases in the middle. In DNA form, the CDR3 reads TGTGCCAGCAGTTTATTGGGGGGTAATGAAAAACTGTTTTTT. It translates to CASSLLGGNEKLFF. Drawing the rest from reference TRBV28 and TRBJ1-4, the complete variable domain is DVKVTQSSRYLVKRTGEKVFLECVQDMDHENMFWYRQDPGLGLRLIYFSYDVKMKEKGDIPEGYSVSREKKERFSLILESASTNQTSMYLCASSLLGGNEKLFFGSGTQLSVL.

This clone was counted once. The chain joins TRBV5-4 to TRBJ2-2; 10 nucleotides align to TRBD1. Germline CDR1 is SGHNT and CDR2 is YYREEE (reference sequence). Trimming cost V 3 bases and J 2 bases; bases outside gene matches: 1. The CDR3 runs 15 residues. The CDR3 sequence is CASSSTGGNTGELFF. CDR3 in DNA: TGTGCCAGCAGCTCGACAGGGGGCAACACCGGGGAGCTGTTTTTT.

J is TRBJ1-6 and V is TRBV5-6; the D is unclear. The CDR3 has 15 amino acids. Germline V gene lookup returns CDR1 SGHDT and CDR2 YYEEEE. V dropped 2 bases and J dropped 2 bases, with 8 bases sitting between them. CDR3 sequence (DNA): TGTGCCAGCAGCTTCCGGGGAGCCTATAATTCACCCCTCCACTTT. It codes for CASSFRGAYNSPLHF.

The rearrangement uses TRBV6-4 and TRBJ1-5, with D perhaps TRBD1 (5 bases). Germline V gene lookup returns CDR1 MRHNA and CDR2 SNTAGT. The CDR3 has 13 amino acids. Deletions cut 5 bases from V and 9 bases from J, with 14 bases between. The CDR3 region is CASSPTLTGPQHF. The CDR3 nucleotides read TGTGCCAGCAGTCCGACCTTAACAGGGCCCCAGCATTTT.

The rearrangement links TRBV9 to TRBJ2-3; possibly TRBD2 for D (7 bases). The V gene lost 0 bases and the J gene lost 0 bases, with 11 bases spanning the gap. Per the germline V gene, CDR1 is SGDLS and CDR2 is YYNGEE. The CDR3 length is 16 residues. The CDR3 bases are TGTGCCAGCAGCGTAGCTGGGGGGGCTAGCACAGATACGCAGTATTTT. Translating it yields CASSVAGGASTDTQYF.